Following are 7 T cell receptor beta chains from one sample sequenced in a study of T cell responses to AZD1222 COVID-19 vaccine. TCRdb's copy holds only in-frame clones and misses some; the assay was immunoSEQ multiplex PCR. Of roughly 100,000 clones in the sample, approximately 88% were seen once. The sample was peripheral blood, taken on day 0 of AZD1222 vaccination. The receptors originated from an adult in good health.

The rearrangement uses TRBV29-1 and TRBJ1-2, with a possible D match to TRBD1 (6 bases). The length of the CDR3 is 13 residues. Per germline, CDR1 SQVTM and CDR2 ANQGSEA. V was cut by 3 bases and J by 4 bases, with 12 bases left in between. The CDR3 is CSVDRGPLYGYTF. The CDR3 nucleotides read TGCAGCGTTGACAGGGGCCCCCTCTATGGCTACACCTTC.

The CDR3 loop reads CASSLGRGGNEKLFF. The DNA for the CDR3 is TGTGCCAGCAGCTTAGGAAGGGGAGGGAATGAAAAACTGTTTTTT. The chain recombines TRBV7-9 with TRBJ1-4, with D tentatively TRBD1 (5 bases). Germline V lookup: CDR1 SEHNR, CDR2 FQNEAQ (reference sequence). This CDR3 region has 15 residues. The V gene lost 1 base and the J gene lost 5 bases, with 11 bases spanning the gap.

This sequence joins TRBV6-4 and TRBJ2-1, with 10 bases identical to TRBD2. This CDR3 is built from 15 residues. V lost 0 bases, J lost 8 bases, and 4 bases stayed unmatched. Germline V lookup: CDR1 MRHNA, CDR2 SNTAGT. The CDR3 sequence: CASSDSAGGPDEQFF. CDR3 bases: TGTGCCAGCAGTGACTCAGCGGGAGGGCCCGATGAGCAGTTCTTC.

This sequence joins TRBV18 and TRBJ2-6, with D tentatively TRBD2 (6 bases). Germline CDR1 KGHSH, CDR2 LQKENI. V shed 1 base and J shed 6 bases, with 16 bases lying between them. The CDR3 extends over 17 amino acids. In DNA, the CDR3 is TGTGCCAGCTCACCACGCGGAGGGGCGGCGGCGGCCAACGTCCTGACTTTC. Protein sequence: CASSPRGGAAAANVLTF.

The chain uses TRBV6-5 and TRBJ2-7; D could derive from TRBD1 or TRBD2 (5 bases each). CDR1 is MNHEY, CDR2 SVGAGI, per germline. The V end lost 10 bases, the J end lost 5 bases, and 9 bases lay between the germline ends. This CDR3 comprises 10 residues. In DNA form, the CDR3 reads TGTGCCACCGGGGCCAACGAGCAGTACTTC. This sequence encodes CATGANEQYF.

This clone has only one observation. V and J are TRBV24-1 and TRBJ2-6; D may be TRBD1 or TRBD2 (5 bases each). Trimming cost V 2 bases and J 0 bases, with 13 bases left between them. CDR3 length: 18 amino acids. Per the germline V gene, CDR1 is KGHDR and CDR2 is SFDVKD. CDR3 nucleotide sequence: TGTGCCACCAGTGATTCCAGGACGGGACCCTCTGGGGCCAACGTCCTGACTTTC. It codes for CATSDSRTGPSGANVLTF.

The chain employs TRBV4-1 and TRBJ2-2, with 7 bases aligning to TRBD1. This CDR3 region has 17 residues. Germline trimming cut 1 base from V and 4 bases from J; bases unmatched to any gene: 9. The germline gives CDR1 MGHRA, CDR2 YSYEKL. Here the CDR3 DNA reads TGCGCCAGCAGCCAAGGGGGACAGACCCGGCCCACCGGGGAGCTGTTTTTT. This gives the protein CASSQGGQTRPTGELFF.